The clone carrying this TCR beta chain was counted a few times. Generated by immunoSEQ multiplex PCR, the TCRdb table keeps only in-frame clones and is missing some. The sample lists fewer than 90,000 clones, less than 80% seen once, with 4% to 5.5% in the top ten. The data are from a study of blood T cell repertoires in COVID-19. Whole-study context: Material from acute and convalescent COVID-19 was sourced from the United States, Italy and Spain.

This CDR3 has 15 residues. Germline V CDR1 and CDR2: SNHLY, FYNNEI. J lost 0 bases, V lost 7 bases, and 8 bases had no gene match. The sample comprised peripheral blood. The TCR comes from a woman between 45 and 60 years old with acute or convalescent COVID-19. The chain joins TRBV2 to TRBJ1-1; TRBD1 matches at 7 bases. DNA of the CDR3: TGTGCCAGCATTACAGGGGACATCTTGAACACTGAAGCTTTCTTT. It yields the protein CASITGDILNTEAFF.